Below, 6 T cell receptor beta chains from the same sample are listed, as sequenced in a study of blood T cell repertoires in COVID-19. The method was immunoSEQ multiplex PCR; TCRdb's version includes in-frame clones alone and lacks a portion of them. The sample shows about 140,000 clones, 65% to 80% of them seen only once. The sequenced sample was peripheral blood. Receptors were obtained from a man aged 55-75 years with acute or convalescent COVID-19.

V and J are TRBV11-2 and TRBJ2-4, with D possibly matching TRBD1 (5 bases). The germline V and J ends were trimmed by 5 bases and 6 bases, with 14 bases remaining between them. This CDR3 is 14 amino acids long. Germline V gene data show CDR1 as SGHAT and CDR2 as FQNNGV. The CDR3 region is CASSPQGLVNIQYF. The CDR3 bases are TGTGCCAGCAGCCCCCAGGGTCTAGTAAACATTCAGTACTTC.

J is TRBJ1-1 and V is TRBV18; D is uncertain. CDR3 length: 14 residues. Germline V gene data show CDR1 as KGHSH and CDR2 as LQKENI. The germline V and J ends were trimmed by 4 bases and 6 bases, with 15 bases remaining between them. Here the CDR3 reads CASSREAGWPEAFF. CDR3 DNA sequence: TGTGCCAGCTCACGGGAGGCGGGGTGGCCTGAAGCTTTCTTT.

The rearrangement links TRBV5-1 to TRBJ1-3, with 7 bases fitting TRBD1. Germline V gene lookup returns CDR1 SGHRS and CDR2 YFSETQ. CDR3 length: 16 residues. V was pared by 4 bases and J by 0 bases, with 7 bases of the junction left unmatched. The CDR3 protein is CASSVTGTSSGNTIYF. CDR3 in DNA: TGCGCCAGCAGCGTGACAGGGACCAGCTCTGGAAACACCATATATTTT.

V usage is TRBV6-2 or TRBV6-3 and J usage is TRBJ1-5; a possible D gene is TRBD1 (5 bases). Germline CDR1 reads MNHEY; CDR2 reads SVGEGT. With 2 bases removed from V and 9 bases from J, the gap between germline ends came to 14 bases. The CDR3 totals 14 residues. DNA of the CDR3: TGTGCCAGCAGTTACAAGACAGCTGCATCGCCCCAGCATTTT. Amino acids: CASSYKTAASPQHF.

The chain is built from TRBV6-5 and TRBJ2-3; tentatively, D is TRBD2 (6 bases). V was shortened by 6 bases and J by 1 base, with 11 bases between the two germline ends. This CDR3 has 14 residues. In germline, CDR1 is MNHEY, CDR2 SVGAGI. CDR3 region: CASREGRGTDTQYF. In DNA form, the CDR3 reads TGTGCCAGCAGGGAGGGCCGGGGCACAGATACGCAGTATTTT.

The CDR3 DNA sequence: TGTGCCAGCAGCCCACTAGCGGGCAACACCGGGGAGCTGTTTTTT. Protein product: CASSPLAGNTGELFF. J is TRBJ2-2 and V is TRBV9; 9 nucleotides line up with TRBD2. This CDR3 has 15 amino acids. CDR1 is SGDLS, CDR2 YYNGEE, per germline. J gave up 2 bases and V 4 bases, and 3 bases lay outside the gene matches. Drawing the rest from reference TRBV9 and TRBJ2-2, the complete variable domain is DSGVTQTPKHLITATGQRVTLRCSPRSGDLSVYWYQQSLDQGLQFLIQYYNGEERAKGNILERFSAQQFPDLHSELNLSSLELGDSALYFCASSPLAGNTGELFFGEGSRLTVL.